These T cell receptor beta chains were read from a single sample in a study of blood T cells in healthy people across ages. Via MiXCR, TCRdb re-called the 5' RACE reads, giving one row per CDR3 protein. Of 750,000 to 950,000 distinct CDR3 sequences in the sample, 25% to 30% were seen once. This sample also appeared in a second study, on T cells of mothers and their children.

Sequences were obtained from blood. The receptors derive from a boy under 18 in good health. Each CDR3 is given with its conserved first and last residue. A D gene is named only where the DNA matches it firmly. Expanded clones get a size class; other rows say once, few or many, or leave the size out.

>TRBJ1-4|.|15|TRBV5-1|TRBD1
TGCGCCAGCAGCGTCGGGACAGTTCTAGCTGAAAAACTGTTTTTT
CASSVGTVLAEKLFF
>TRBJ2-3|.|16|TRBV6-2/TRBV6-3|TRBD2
TGTGCCAGCAGGGACCCCGGGACTAGCGGCACAGATACGCAGTATTTT
CASRDPGTSGTDTQYF
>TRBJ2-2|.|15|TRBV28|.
TGTGCCAGCAGTTTATTTGGGGCGCGTACCGGGGAGCTGTTTTTT
CASSLFGARTGELFF
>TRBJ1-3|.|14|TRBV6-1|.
TGTGCCAGCAGTGTCGGCACCTTGGGAAACACCATATATTTT
CASSVGTLGNTIYF
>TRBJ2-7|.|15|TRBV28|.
TGTGCCAGCAGCCCTACGGACAGCCTATCCTACGAGCAGTACTTC
CASSPTDSLSYEQYF
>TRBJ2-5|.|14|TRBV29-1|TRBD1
TGCAGCGCGACGGACAGGGGGCACCAAGAGACCCAGTACTTC
CSATDRGHQETQYF
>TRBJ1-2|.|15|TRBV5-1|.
TGCGCCAGCAGCTACGGGACACCCTATTCCTATGGCTACACCTTC
CASSYGTPYSYGYTF
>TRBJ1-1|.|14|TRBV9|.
TGTGCCAGCAGCAGCGTGGGCGGAGCGGGTGAAGCTTTCTTT
CASSSVGGAGEAFF
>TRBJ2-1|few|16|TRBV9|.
TGTGCCAGCAGCAAAGTGTCGGTGGGGTCCTACAATGAGCAGTTCTTC
CASSKVSVGSYNEQFF
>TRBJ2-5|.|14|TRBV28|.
TGTGCCAGCAGCCAGCGGACTATCCAAGAGACCCAGTACTTC
CASSQRTIQETQYF
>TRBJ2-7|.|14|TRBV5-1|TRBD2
TGCGCCAGCAGCTTGGCGGCGGGGGAGGACGAGCAGTACTTC
CASSLAAGEDEQYF
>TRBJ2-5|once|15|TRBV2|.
TGTGCCAGCAGTGAGGGCAGGGGGGGATACGAGACCCAGTACTTC
CASSEGRGGYETQYF
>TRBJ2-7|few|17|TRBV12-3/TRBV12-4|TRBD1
TGTGCCAGCAGTTTAGCCCTAGTAGGGGGCTTCCACCACGAGCAGTACTTC
CASSLALVGGFHHEQYF
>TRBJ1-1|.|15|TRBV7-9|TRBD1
TGTGCCAGCAGCCTAGGGACAGCCCTATACACTGAAGCTTTCTTT
CASSLGTALYTEAFF
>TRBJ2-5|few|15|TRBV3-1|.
TGTGCCAGCAGCCTTTCTCGGATCCTCCAAGAGACCCAGTACTTC
CASSLSRILQETQYF
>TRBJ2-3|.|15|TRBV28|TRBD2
TGTGCCACTCGAGGCGCGGCGGGGGGCGCAGATACGCAGTATTTT
CATRGAAGGADTQYF
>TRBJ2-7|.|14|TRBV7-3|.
TGTGCCAGCAGCCTTTGGGGCGGGGTGTACGAGCAGTACTTC
CASSLWGGVYEQYF
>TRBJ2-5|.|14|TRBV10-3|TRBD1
TGTGCCATCAGTGAGTCAGGGGGCCGAGAGACCCAGTACTTC
CAISESGGRETQYF
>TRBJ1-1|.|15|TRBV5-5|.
TGTGCCAGCAGCTTGGAGAGAGCCTTGAACACTGAAGCTTTCTTT
CASSLERALNTEAFF
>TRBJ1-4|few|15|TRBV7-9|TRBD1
TGTGCCAGCAGCAAAGGGGACAGCTCTAATGAAAAACTGTTTTTT
CASSKGDSSNEKLFF
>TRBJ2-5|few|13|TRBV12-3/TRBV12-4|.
TGTGCCACCCTACAGGGTGGGGGGGAGACCCAGTACTTC
CATLQGGGETQYF
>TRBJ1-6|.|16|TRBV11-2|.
TGTGCCAGCAGGTTGCCAGGGCCATCTGGGAATTCACCCCTCCACTTT
CASRLPGPSGNSPLHF
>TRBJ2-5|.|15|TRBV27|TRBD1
TGTGCCAGCAGTTTATCGGGGACAGGAGCGGAGACCCAGTACTTC
CASSLSGTGAETQYF
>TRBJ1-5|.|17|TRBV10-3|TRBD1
TGTGCCATCAGAGATACCGGGACAGGGGGATTAGGTCAGCCCCAGCATTTT
CAIRDTGTGGLGQPQHF
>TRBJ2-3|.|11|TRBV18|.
TGTGCCAGCTATGGCACAGATACGCAGTATTTT
CASYGTDTQYF
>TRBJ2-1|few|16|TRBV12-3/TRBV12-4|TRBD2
TGTGCCAGCAGTTCAAGGACTAGCGGGGGAGGTAATGAGCAGTTCTTC
CASSSRTSGGGNEQFF
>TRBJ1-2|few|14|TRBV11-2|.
TGTGCCAGCGTCGACGGATCTCCTAACTATGGCTACACCTTC
CASVDGSPNYGYTF
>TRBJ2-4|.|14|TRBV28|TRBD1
TGTGCCAGCAGTTCCGGGACAGTACGTAACATTCAGTACTTC
CASSSGTVRNIQYF
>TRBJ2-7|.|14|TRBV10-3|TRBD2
TGTGCCATCAGCGGACTAGCGAATACCTACGAGCAGTACTTC
CAISGLANTYEQYF
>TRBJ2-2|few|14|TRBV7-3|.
TGTGCCAGCAGACGACAAGCGAACACCGGGGAGCTGTTTTTT
CASRRQANTGELFF
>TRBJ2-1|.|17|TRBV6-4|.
TGTGCCAGCACATCCGTGTCTCGAGAGCCTTCTTACAATGAGCAGTTCTTC
CASTSVSREPSYNEQFF
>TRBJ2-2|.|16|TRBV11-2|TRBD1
TGTGCCAGCAGCCAAGCAGGGACAGGGGATACCGGGGAGCTGTTTTTT
CASSQAGTGDTGELFF